The 3 T cell receptor beta chains below all came from one sample that was sequenced in a study of blood T cells in healthy people across ages. Alongside a J-beta primer mix, a sample-barcoded 5' primer served in a second PCR lasting about 7 to 11 cycles. TCRdb analysed the 5' RACE reads with MiXCR anew, one entry per CDR3 protein. The profile covers about 970,000 distinct CDR3 sequences, with roughly 51% appearing a single time and about a fifth taken by the ten largest. Sequencing used blood. Receptors were obtained from a woman in her fifties or sixties in good health.

The chain joins TRBV28 to TRBJ2-5; TRBD1 is a possible D gene (5 bases). The CDR3 runs 17 residues. Germline V lookup: CDR1 MDHEN, CDR2 SYDVKM. Trimming shortened V by 2 bases and J by 1 base, and 17 bases separated the two germline ends. The CDR3 loop is CASSLSPHRSTQETQYF. The CDR3 nucleotides read TGTGCCAGCAGTTTAAGCCCCCACAGGAGTACCCAAGAGACCCAGTACTTC.

In its sample, this clonotype was seen a few times. The rearrangement uses TRBV4-1 and TRBJ2-6; D not certain. Trimming took 2 bases from V and 0 from J, leaving 8 bases between them. The CDR3 is 16 residues long. Germline V gives CDR1 MGHRA, CDR2 YSYEKL. CDR3 residues: CASSQPKVSGANVLTF. CDR3 sequence (DNA): TGCGCCAGCAGCCAACCTAAGGTCTCTGGGGCCAACGTCCTGACTTTC.

The table lists this clonotype with a few counts. The chain uses TRBV5-1 and TRBJ1-2; 9 bases are shared with TRBD1. The V segment lost 4 bases and the J segment 6 bases; nucleotides outside the gene matches: 7. The germline V gene has CDR1 SGHRS and CDR2 YFSETQ. The CDR3 is 14 amino acids. The CDR3 DNA reads TGCGCCAGCAGCGCGGGACAGGGAGCCCATGGCTACACCTTC. Translation gives CASSAGQGAHGYTF.